These T cell receptor beta chains were read from a single sample in a study of blood T cells in healthy people across ages. TCRdb passed the 5' RACE reads through MiXCR, listing each CDR3 protein once. The table shows fewer than 650,000 distinct CDR3 sequences, with about 28% occurring only once. This sample was also put to use in a study of T cells of mothers and their children.

Sequencing was performed on blood. Receptor source: a boy between 2 and 10 years old in good health. CDR3s leave out the opening cysteine and the closing phenylalanine or tryptophan.

TRBJ2-2 TRBV27 ASRALGELF
TRBJ2-5 TRBV2 ASRDRAQETQY
TRBJ2-5 TRBV5-1 ASSWGFVDGETQY
NA TRBV6-2/TRBV6-3 ASSYPTSGGFDEQF
TRBJ2-6 TRBV20-1 SARESSGRLSGANVLT
TRBJ2-5 TRBV3-1 ASSQEPQETQY
TRBJ1-5 TRBV6-5 ASTRDRAGTQPQH
TRBJ1-2 TRBV13 ASSFRGNGYT
TRBJ2-7 TRBV20-1 SAKKPGQETYEQY
NA TRBV6-5 ASSYFPPGLAGVRGGYEQY
TRBJ1-3 TRBV7-8 ASSTTVSGNTIY
TRBJ1-4 TRBV5-5 ASSLGIGQRREKLF
TRBJ2-5 TRBV7-2 ASSPVMEAKQY
TRBJ2-5 TRBV27 ASRMMGGLETQY
NA TRBV20-1 SAHRRDKRTEQF
TRBJ1-1 TRBV29-1 GVGTSLNTEAF
TRBJ2-4 TRBV6-5 ASGPTQNIQY